A single sample is the source of the 32 T cell receptor beta chains below, sequenced in a study of blood T cell repertoires in COVID-19 (dated by TCRdb to about 2020). The library was generated by the immunoSEQ multiplex PCR assay. TCRdb mirrors the immuneACCESS table, restricted to in-frame sequences. Some clones are absent from its copies; in checked studies, under half trace to an unresolved V gene, and the reason for the others is unknown. The sample includes some 200,000 clones, with 92% observed a single time. The ten largest account for around 1.2% of the sample. The sample was peripheral blood. Source of these receptors: a man aged 30-40 years with acute or convalescent COVID-19.

Concerning this clone itself: One end of the junction does not line up with germline, which may come from a read error. This chain links TRBV7-9 with TRBJ2-1; 10 bases align to TRBD1. The CDR3 loop spans 12 amino acids. Germline lookup yields CDR1 SEHNR and CDR2 FQNEAQ (reference sequence). CDR3 bases: TGTGCCAGCAGCTTAGGGGACAGGGGTCAGGTCTTC. Its translation: CASSLGDRGQVF.

This rearrangement joins TRBV4-1 to TRBJ2-5; D is unresolved. The CDR3 is 14 residues long. CDR1 and CDR2 (germline): MGHRA, YSYEKL. Trimming removed 0 bases from V and 9 bases from J, with 14 bases in between. CDR3 loop: CASSQDPWHISQYF. The CDR3, as DNA: TGCGCCAGCAGCCAAGACCCGTGGCATATTTCCCAGTACTTC.

The V call is TRBV6-5, the J call TRBJ2-1; 11 bases map to TRBD1. CDR1 is MNHEY, CDR2 SVGAGI, per germline. This CDR3 is 15 amino acids long. The V segment lost 6 bases and the J segment 6 bases; nucleotides outside the gene matches: 7. CDR3 sequence (DNA): TGTGCCAGCAGCGCGTGGGACAGGGGGACCAATGAGCAGTTCTTC. This gives the protein CASSAWDRGTNEQFF.

The chain combines TRBV7-3 with TRBJ2-1; D uncertain. The CDR3 spans 17 residues. V was cut by 0 bases and J by 0 bases, with 12 bases left in between. The germline V gene encodes CDR1 SGHTA and CDR2 FQGTGA. This CDR3 is CASSLTFSRLSYNEQFF. CDR3 in DNA: TGTGCCAGCAGCTTAACGTTTTCCCGACTCTCCTACAATGAGCAGTTCTTC. The complete variable domain, with remaining parts taken from reference TRBV7-3 and TRBJ2-1, reads GAGVSQTPSNKVTEKGKYVELRCDPISGHTALYWYRQSLGQGPEFLIYFQGTGAADDSGLPNDRFFAVRPEGSVSTLKIQRTERGDSAVYLCASSLTFSRLSYNEQFFGPGTRLTVL.

The chain joins TRBV28 to TRBJ1-2, with TRBD1 as a possible D gene (5 bases). The CDR3 runs 13 residues. V gave up 3 bases and J gave up 0 bases, with 5 bases separating them. Germline V gene sequence: CDR1 MDHEN, CDR2 SYDVKM. This chain's CDR3 is CASSLTANYGYTF. The CDR3 bases are TGTGCCAGCAGTTTGACAGCTAACTATGGCTACACCTTC.

This clone was found a few times. The J gene is TRBJ1-5, the V gene TRBV5-8, with 9 bases that match TRBD1. The CDR3 runs 16 residues. The germline V gene encodes CDR1 SGHTS and CDR2 YDEGEE. With 3 bases clipped from V and 3 bases from J, the junction kept 7 bases outside the gene matches. CDR3 nucleotide sequence: TGTGCCAGCAGCTACGGGACAGGGCCATTCAATCAGCCCCAGCATTTT. Its translation: CASSYGTGPFNQPQHF.

This chain links TRBV6-6 with TRBJ2-7; 8 positions match TRBD2. This CDR3 region has 16 residues. Germline-derived CDR1 and CDR2 are MNHNY and SVGAGI (reference sequence). The V and J ends lost 0 bases and 5 bases, in that order; junction bases with no gene match: 9. The CDR3 region is CASSYSPGLGSDEQYF. CDR3 DNA: TGTGCCAGCAGTTACTCCCCGGGACTAGGTAGCGACGAGCAGTACTTC.

The rearrangement links TRBV5-1 to TRBJ2-1, with D tentatively TRBD1 (6 bases). CDR3 length: 16 amino acids. Germline lookup yields CDR1 SGHRS and CDR2 YFSETQ. Trimming took 2 bases from V and 3 from J, leaving 15 bases between them. The CDR3, as DNA: TGCGCCAGCAGCTTTACAGGGTTTTATCGCTACAATGAGCAGTTCTTC. The encoded protein is CASSFTGFYRYNEQFF.

This chain connects TRBV18 to TRBJ1-3; D is possibly TRBD1 (5 bases). This CDR3 comprises 17 residues. Per the germline V gene, CDR1 is KGHSH and CDR2 is LQKENI. Trimming took 3 bases from V and 0 from J, leaving 15 bases between them. The CDR3 DNA reads TGTGCCAGCTCACCCAATAGACAGACAGTCTCTGGAAACACCATATATTTT. The encoded protein is CASSPNRQTVSGNTIYF.

The genes are TRBV14 and TRBJ2-2, with no clear D. The germline V and J ends were trimmed by 7 bases and 0 bases, with 9 bases remaining between them. CDR1 SGHDN and CDR2 FVKESK come from the germline V gene. The CDR3 consists of 14 residues. CDR3: CASKFAANTGELFF. The CDR3 nucleotides are TGTGCCAGCAAATTCGCGGCGAACACCGGGGAGCTGTTTTTT.

The J gene is TRBJ2-3, the V gene TRBV9, with 11 nucleotides matching TRBD2. V trimming: 2 bases; J trimming: 4 bases; junction bases outside the gene matches: 3. Germline values: CDR1 SGDLS, CDR2 YYNGEE. The CDR3 sequence is 15 residues long. CDR3 protein: CASSVSGGASDTQYF. CDR3 in DNA: TGTGCCAGCAGCGTTAGCGGGGGGGCATCAGATACGCAGTATTTT.

This clone was observed once. The V call is TRBV10-3, the J call TRBJ1-4; 9 bases fit TRBD1. Germline assignment: CDR1 ENHRY and CDR2 SYGVKD. V lost 2 bases, J lost 7 bases, and 2 bases stayed unmatched. The length of the CDR3 is 14 residues. CDR3: CAISEGQGSEKLFF. In DNA, the CDR3 is TGTGCCATCAGTGAGGGACAGGGGTCTGAAAAACTGTTTTTT.

The gene calls are TRBV14 and TRBJ2-1; TRBD1 aligns across 9 bases. This CDR3 comprises 18 residues. J was trimmed by 7 bases and V by 4 bases; bases with no gene match: 17. CDR1 and CDR2 from the germline V gene are SGHDN and FVKESK. CDR3 loop: CASSLTISGTGSMNEQFF. CDR3 coding DNA: TGTGCCAGCAGCCTAACTATCTCCGGGACAGGGTCTATGAATGAGCAGTTCTTC. Full variable domain (outside the CDR3, taken from reference TRBV14 and TRBJ2-1): EAGVTQFPSHSVIEKGQTVTLRCDPISGHDNLYWYRRVMGKEIKFLLHFVKESKQDESGMPNNRFLAERTGGTYSTLKVQPAELEDSGVYFCASSLTISGTGSMNEQFFGPGTRLTVL.

The gene calls are TRBV5-6 and TRBJ2-7, with a weak D call TRBD1 (5 bases). Germline V CDR1 and CDR2: SGHDT, YYEEEE. The CDR3 covers 15 residues. The V and J ends lost 1 base and 0 bases respectively, with 11 bases between them. The CDR3 loop is CASSLTRAPSYEQYF. The CDR3 DNA sequence: TGTGCCAGCAGCTTGACCAGGGCCCCCTCCTACGAGCAGTACTTC.

The rearrangement links TRBV19 to TRBJ1-3; D perhaps matches TRBD1 (5 bases). Trimming removed 5 bases from V and 2 bases from J, with 10 bases in between. Looked up from germline, CDR1 is LNHDA and CDR2 is SQIVND (reference sequence). The CDR3 has 14 amino acids. As DNA, the CDR3 is TGTGCCAGTAGTTTGCAGGGAACTGGAAACACCATATATTTT. Protein product: CASSLQGTGNTIYF.

The CDR3: CASSSPGTSASGELFF. The CDR3 DNA sequence: TGCGCCAGCAGCTCCCCCGGGACTAGCGCGTCTGGGGAGCTGTTTTTT. The V call is TRBV5-1, the J call TRBJ2-2; 10 bases are a match to TRBD2. Germline CDR1 and CDR2: SGHRS and YFSETQ. The CDR3 runs to 16 residues. V was pared by 3 bases and J by 8 bases, with 10 bases of the junction left unmatched.

The chain combines TRBV15 with TRBJ1-1; D remains ambiguous. The CDR3 consists of 16 residues. From germline, CDR1 is LNHNV and CDR2 YYDKDF (reference sequence). The V and J ends lost 0 bases and 0 bases respectively, with 11 bases between them. CDR3 sequence (DNA): TGTGCCACCAGCAGAGATCCAGCCCGGGTGAACACTGAAGCTTTCTTT. It yields the protein CATSRDPARVNTEAFF.

V usage is TRBV5-4 and J usage is TRBJ2-2; TRBD2 aligns across 11 bases. Germline loops: CDR1 SGHNT, CDR2 YYREEE (reference sequence). With V trimmed by 4 bases and J by 5 bases, 7 bases remained unmatched. The CDR3 sequence is 16 residues long. This chain's CDR3 is CASSTIAGGGTGELFF. The CDR3 nucleotides read TGTGCCAGCAGCACGATAGCGGGAGGGGGAACCGGGGAGCTGTTTTTT.

V and J are TRBV27 and TRBJ2-3; D gene unclear. This CDR3 spans 14 amino acids. Trimming took off 6 bases at V and 4 bases at J, with 14 bases between the two ends. CDR1 is MNHEY and CDR2 is SMNVEV in the germline V gene (reference sequence). The CDR3 nucleotides read TGTGCCAGCAGACAACCCAGTCCACCAGATACGCAGTATTTT. Translated: CASRQPSPPDTQYF.

This clone was seen just once. This rearrangement joins TRBV29-1 to TRBJ2-1, with TRBD1 matching over 8 bases. The CDR3 contains 14 residues. Losses at the gene ends were 6 bases for V and 6 bases for J; bases not matched to a gene: 10. CDR1 and CDR2 from the germline V gene are SQVTM and ANQGSEA. As DNA, the CDR3 is TGCAGCGTACCCTCCCGACAGGGGAGCAATGAGCAGTTCTTC. This codes for CSVPSRQGSNEQFF.

This chain connects TRBV6-1 to TRBJ2-7, with 7 positions matching TRBD1. Unmatched junction bases numbered 2, after V lost 3 bases and J lost 0 bases. The CDR3 length is 14 residues. The germline CDR1 and CDR2 sequences are MNHNS and SASEGT. Here the CDR3 DNA reads TGTGCCAGCAGTGAGACAGGGATCTCCTACGAGCAGTACTTC. It encodes CASSETGISYEQYF.

CDR3 residues: CASSQDTSGGDYEQYF. CDR3 DNA: TGTGCCAGCAGCCAAGACACTAGCGGGGGGGACTACGAGCAGTACTTC. The genes are TRBV4-2 and TRBJ2-7, with 13 nucleotides matching TRBD2. The length of the CDR3 is 16 residues. The J segment lost 3 bases and the V segment lost 0 bases, leaving 2 bases of the junction unmatched. CDR1 and CDR2 from the germline V gene are LGHNA and YNFKEQ.

In its sample, this clone was seen once. V gene TRBV12-3 or TRBV12-4 combines with J gene TRBJ1-6; D is unclear. V lost 6 bases and J 11 bases, leaving 11 bases between the germline ends. CDR3 length equals 12 residues. The CDR3, as DNA: TGTGCCAGCAGCCACATCAGTACACCCCTCCACTTT. Its translation: CASSHISTPLHF.

CDR3 protein: CASSLWSYSNQPQHF. In nucleotides, the CDR3 is TGTGCCAGCAGTTTATGGTCTTATAGCAATCAGCCCCAGCATTTT. The V and J genes are TRBV28 and TRBJ1-5, with D unclear. The CDR3 loop spans 15 amino acids. Germline V CDR1 and CDR2: MDHEN, SYDVKM. Trimming removed 0 bases from V and 0 bases from J, with 6 bases in between.

Note on this clone: A junction boundary mismatches the germline segment, possibly from a read error. V is TRBV7-8 and J is TRBJ1-2; perhaps TRBD1 as D (5 bases). The germline V gene encodes CDR1 SGHVS and CDR2 FQNEAQ. The CDR3 contains 13 residues. The CDR3 spells CASSLDGGIRPHF. CDR3 in DNA: TGTGCCAGCAGCTTAGATGGGGGGATCCGCCCCCATTTC.

This sequence joins TRBV5-6 and TRBJ2-7; the D gene is possibly TRBD2 (5 bases). The CDR3 length is 18 residues. V lost 2 bases and J 6 bases, leaving 27 bases between the germline ends. The germline V gene encodes CDR1 SGHDT and CDR2 YYEEEE. The CDR3 spells CASSLYAAGSARRTEQYF. In nucleotides, the CDR3 is TGTGCCAGCAGCTTATACGCGGCGGGTAGCGCCCGGCGGACCGAGCAGTACTTC. The whole variable domain, filled in from reference TRBV5-6 and TRBJ2-7, reads DAGVTQSPTHLIKTRGQQVTLRCSPKSGHDTVSWYQQALGQGPQFIFQYYEEEERQRGNFPDRFSGHQFPNYSSELNVNALLLGDSALYLCASSLYAAGSARRTEQYFGPGTRLTVT.

V is TRBV7-9 and J is TRBJ2-4; 11 bases fit TRBD2. The J segment lost 2 bases and the V segment lost 4 bases, leaving 13 bases of the junction unmatched. Germline assignment: CDR1 SEHNR and CDR2 FQNEAQ (reference sequence). The CDR3 is 19 amino acids. The CDR3 sequence is CASSSGLADGVISKNIQYF. The CDR3 bases are TGTGCCAGCAGCTCGGGACTAGCGGACGGGGTCATATCCAAAAACATTCAGTACTTC.

This clone was detected once. The chain recombines TRBV6-6 with TRBJ2-3, with D possibly TRBD1 on 6 matching bases. Germline V gene lookup returns CDR1 MNHNY and CDR2 SVGAGI (reference sequence). V was pared by 5 bases and J by 5 bases, with 14 bases between. The CDR3 has 14 residues. The CDR3 coding sequence is TGTGCCAGCAGTAAAGCACAGGGAATAGATACGCAGTATTTT. Translating gives CASSKAQGIDTQYF.

The V call is TRBV19, the J call TRBJ1-3; perhaps TRBD1 as D (5 bases). The germline V gene encodes CDR1 LNHDA and CDR2 SQIVND (reference sequence). Trimming pared 7 bases from V and 1 base from J, leaving 8 bases between. The CDR3 runs to 13 residues. Here the CDR3 DNA reads TGTGCCAGTAATAGACAGTCTGGAAACACCATATATTTT. It specifies CASNRQSGNTIYF.

This sequence joins TRBV6-1 and TRBJ1-5, with 7 bases aligning to TRBD1. Trimming cost V 0 bases and J 5 bases; bases outside gene matches: 7. The CDR3 loop spans 16 amino acids. The germline gives CDR1 MNHNS, CDR2 SASEGT. The CDR3 loop reads CASSEADSGQHQPQHF. The CDR3, as DNA: TGTGCCAGCAGTGAAGCGGATTCGGGACAGCATCAGCCCCAGCATTTT.

CDR3 in amino acids: CASSSNSQPQHF. Here the CDR3 DNA reads TGTGCCAGCAGCTCAAACAGTCAGCCCCAGCATTTT. The chain links TRBV28 to TRBJ1-5; D call uncertain. The germline V and J ends were trimmed by 6 bases and 6 bases, with 9 bases remaining between them. Looked up from germline, CDR1 is MDHEN and CDR2 is SYDVKM. This CDR3 contains 12 residues.

The chain has TRBV5-1 and TRBJ2-2; 11 bases are a match to TRBD2. Germline CDR1 and CDR2: SGHRS and YFSETQ. The CDR3 has 15 residues. After removal of 7 bases from V and 5 bases from J, the junction contained 7 bases not matched to a gene. CDR3 coding DNA: TGCGCCAGCCGACCCCTAGCGGGAGGAACCGGGGAGCTGTTTTTT. Its protein is CASRPLAGGTGELFF.